The 32 T cell receptor beta chains below come from one sample, sequenced in a study of human T cells and chemical hapten exposure. TCRdb itself ran the RACE reads through MiXCR, one entry per CDR3 protein. Counted here are about 71,000 distinct CDR3 sequences, about 9.1% occurring once; the ten biggest clones make up 3% to 4%. Time point reported: patch test 1, 2 weeks after DPC sensitization. Documented treatment: therapeutic diphenylcyclopropenone sensitization with weekly scalp DPC. The sample was whole blood, taken in connection with sensitization to the hapten diphenylcyclopropenone (DPC). The receptors shown here come from a woman aged 35 to 49 with alopecia areata. Some clones in this sample may be carry-over from other donors' samples.

The J gene is TRBJ1-4, the V gene TRBV29-1; the D gene is possibly TRBD1 (5 bases). The CDR3 covers 14 residues. Germline CDR1 is SQVTM and CDR2 is ANQGSEA. Trimming left V 0 bases short and J 13 bases short, with 18 bases between. The CDR3 DNA sequence: TGCAGCGTTGAAGATCGGGCCAGCCAGGGAACACTGTTTTTT. Translating it yields CSVEDRASQGTLFF.

This clonotype was seen repeatedly, ten times or more. The chain combines TRBV11-2 with TRBJ2-1; 7 bases are shared with TRBD2. Germline CDR1 is SGHAT and CDR2 is FQNNGV. V shed 4 bases and J 0 bases; nucleotides not matched to a gene: 9. The CDR3 totals 17 residues. The CDR3 DNA follows: TGTGCCAGCAGCTATCCTAGCGGCTTCAGCTCCTACAATGAGCAGTTCTTC. Amino acids: CASSYPSGFSSYNEQFF.

The genes are TRBV15 and TRBJ1-1; 7 positions agree with TRBD1. Trimming removed 0 bases from V and 4 bases from J; junction bases left unmatched: 5. The CDR3 runs to 15 residues. Germline V gene lookup returns CDR1 LNHNV and CDR2 YYDKDF (reference sequence). The CDR3 DNA reads TGTGCCACCAGCAGAGATCTACAGGGGACCACTGAAGCTTTCTTT. This translates into CATSRDLQGTTEAFF.

The rearrangement uses TRBV19 and TRBJ1-5; maybe TRBD1 (5 bases). Trimming took off 2 bases at V and 2 bases at J, with 13 bases between the two ends. The CDR3 is 16 residues long. CDR1 is LNHDA and CDR2 is SQIVND in the germline V gene (reference sequence). The CDR3 sequence is CASSIPGGIGNQPQHF. The CDR3 coding sequence is TGTGCCAGTAGTATACCGGGGGGAATTGGCAATCAGCCCCAGCATTTT.

The sample holds many counts of this clonotype. The gene calls are TRBV7-2 and TRBJ2-5, with D perhaps TRBD2 (5 bases). This CDR3 has 13 residues. Per the germline V gene, CDR1 is SGHTA and CDR2 is FQGNSA. Trimming took off 8 bases at V and 5 bases at J, with 15 bases between the two ends. CDR3: CASGKAVRETQYF. CDR3 in DNA: TGTGCCAGCGGTAAAGCGGTTCGGGAGACCCAGTACTTC. Looking up the rest from reference TRBV7-2 and TRBJ2-5 gives the full variable domain: GAGVSQSPSNKVTEKGKDVELRCDPISGHTALYWYRQSLGQGLEFLIYFQGNSAPDKSGLPSDRFSAERTGGSVSTLTIQRTQQEDSAVYLCASGKAVRETQYFGPGTRLLVL.

This clonotype was seen repeatedly, ten times or more. This chain connects TRBV29-1 to TRBJ1-5; 7 positions match TRBD1. CDR3 size: 13 residues. V trimming: 5 bases; J trimming: 2 bases; junction bases outside the gene matches: 3. Germline CDR1 is SQVTM and CDR2 is ANQGSEA. The CDR3 DNA is TGCAGCGTTCTACAGGGGCGCAATCAGCCCCAGCATTTT. Protein: CSVLQGRNQPQHF.

V usage is TRBV6-2 or TRBV6-3 and J usage is TRBJ1-5, with D possibly TRBD1 on 5 matching bases. The CDR3 totals 16 residues. V dropped 6 bases and J dropped 1 base, with 16 bases sitting between them. The germline V gene encodes CDR1 MNHEY and CDR2 SVGEGT. The CDR3 coding sequence is TGTGCCAGCAGACCACTTCGGGGGGAAAGCAATCAGCCCCAGCATTTT. Encoded protein: CASRPLRGESNQPQHF.

This clonotype was observed many times. This chain connects TRBV10-3 to TRBJ2-5; 8 bases fit TRBD1. Germline V gene data show CDR1 as ENHRY and CDR2 as SYGVKD. The CDR3 length is 13 residues. J gave up 4 bases and V 6 bases, and 4 bases lay outside the gene matches. CDR3 sequence (DNA): TGTGCCATCAGATCCGACAGGGGAGAGACCCAGTACTTC. Translation: CAIRSDRGETQYF.

This clonotype was seen many times. The chain joins TRBV2 to TRBJ2-5; D is ambiguous. The CDR3 has 11 residues. The V end was cut by 7 bases, the J end by 5 bases, with 8 bases between. Germline V gene data show CDR1 as SNHLY and CDR2 as FYNNEI. For the CDR3, the DNA is TGTGCCAGCAACAGCATGGAGACCCAGTACTTC. Its translation: CASNSMETQYF.

This clonotype was detected a few times. The chain is built from TRBV5-1 and TRBJ1-2, with D possibly matching TRBD1 (5 bases). The CDR3 contains 14 residues. CDR1 and CDR2 (germline): SGHRS, YFSETQ. V was cut by 1 base and J by 3 bases, with 10 bases left in between. The CDR3 nucleotides read TGCGCCAGCAGCTTGCTCGGGGGTGACTATGGCTACACCTTC. The encoded protein is CASSLLGGDYGYTF.

The chain employs TRBV20-1 and TRBJ2-5; the match to TRBD2 covers 8 bases. The CDR3 covers 12 residues. The germline V gene encodes CDR1 DFQATT and CDR2 SNEGSKA (reference sequence). The J segment lost 5 bases and the V segment lost 8 bases, leaving 7 bases of the junction unmatched. This chain's CDR3 is CSIRGGGETQYF. CDR3 in DNA: TGCAGTATACGGGGGGGCGGGGAGACCCAGTACTTC.

The chain uses TRBV7-8 and TRBJ2-7; weak D call: TRBD1 (6 bases). The V gene lost 0 bases and the J gene lost 2 bases, with 11 bases spanning the gap. CDR3 length: 15 residues. CDR1 SGHVS and CDR2 FQNEAQ come from the germline V gene. The CDR3 DNA is TGTGCCAGCAGCTTAGCCCAGGGGATTACCTACGAGCAGTACTTC. It codes for CASSLAQGITYEQYF.

The CDR3 is CASRTGTENEQYF. The CDR3 DNA reads TGTGCCAGCAGAACCGGGACAGAAAACGAGCAGTACTTC. The chain has TRBV6-2 or TRBV6-3 and TRBJ2-7; 7 positions agree with TRBD1. Looked up from germline, CDR1 is MNHEY and CDR2 is SVGEGT. The CDR3 runs to 13 residues. The trim removed 6 bases at V and 5 bases at J, leaving 7 bases unmatched.

This clonotype appeared many times. The chain is built from TRBV30 and TRBJ2-3; D is undetermined. This CDR3 region has 14 residues. CDR1 is GTSNPN, CDR2 SVGIG, per germline (reference sequence). V gave up 7 bases and J gave up 3 bases, with 17 bases separating them. Here the CDR3 reads CASATRGLTDTQYF. Here the CDR3 DNA reads TGTGCCTCCGCAACACGAGGTTTGACAGATACGCAGTATTTT.

This clonotype appeared many times. This chain uses TRBV7-2 with TRBJ2-7, with D unresolved. Trimming took 1 base from V and 3 from J, leaving 7 bases between them. Germline V lookup: CDR1 SGHTA, CDR2 FQGNSA. This CDR3 contains 13 residues. The CDR3 reads CASSLGSYYEQYF. In DNA, the CDR3 is TGTGCCAGCAGCTTAGGTAGCTACTACGAGCAGTACTTC.

This clonotype was counted ten times or more. The genes are TRBV13 and TRBJ1-1, with TRBD1 matching 9 bases. The CDR3 contains 12 residues. J gave up 11 bases and V 5 bases, and 6 bases lay outside the gene matches. Germline V lookup: CDR1 PRHDT, CDR2 FYEKMQ (reference sequence). The CDR3 here is CASSLDRGSAFF. The CDR3 nucleotides are TGTGCCAGCAGCCTAGACAGGGGGTCTGCTTTCTTT. Together with reference TRBV13 and TRBJ1-1, the CDR3 gives the full variable domain: AAGVIQSPRHLIKEKRETATLKCYPIPRHDTVYWYQQGPGQDPQFLISFYEKMQSDKGSIPDRFSAQQFSDYHSELNMSSLELGDSALYFCASSLDRGSAFFGQGTRLTVV.

This clonotype occurred many times. The chain combines TRBV28 with TRBJ1-2, with 9 bases fitting TRBD1. V trimming: 7 bases; J trimming: 8 bases; junction bases outside the gene matches: 8. Germline assignment: CDR1 MDHEN and CDR2 SYDVKM. This CDR3 is 13 amino acids long. The CDR3 DNA follows: TGTGCCAGCATCACGGGACAGGGCGGAGGCTACACCTTC. Translated: CASITGQGGGYTF.

This clonotype has only a few counts. The chain has TRBV4-2 and TRBJ2-1, with 16 bases identical to TRBD2. The CDR3 extends over 16 amino acids. The V and J ends lost 5 bases and 8 bases, in that order; junction bases with no gene match: 6. Germline V gene data show CDR1 as LGHNA and CDR2 as YNFKEQ. CDR3 amino acids: CASSGTSGGEVHEQFF. CDR3 bases: TGTGCCAGCAGCGGGACTAGCGGGGGGGAGGTCCATGAGCAGTTCTTC.

The rearrangement joins TRBV12-3 or TRBV12-4 to TRBJ2-1, with 10 bases lining up with TRBD1. J was trimmed by 6 bases and V by 5 bases; bases with no gene match: 10. This CDR3 has 16 amino acids. The CDR3 loop reads CASSESRRTGGNEQFF. CDR3 DNA sequence: TGTGCCAGCAGTGAGAGCCGGAGGACAGGGGGCAATGAGCAGTTCTTC.

This clonotype was recorded at least ten times. The rearrangement joins TRBV6-6 to TRBJ2-1; 9 bases match TRBD1. CDR3 size: 14 residues. Germline V gene data show CDR1 as MNHNY and CDR2 as SVGAGI (reference sequence). V gave up 6 bases and J gave up 7 bases; unmatched junction bases: 7. CDR3 in amino acids: CASSSPTGGNEQFF. The CDR3 DNA sequence: TGTGCCAGCAGCTCGCCGACAGGGGGAAATGAGCAGTTCTTC.

In its sample, this clonotype was seen a few times. The chain joins TRBV7-2 to TRBJ2-2, with no clear D. V lost 4 bases and J 2 bases, leaving 8 bases between the germline ends. CDR1 and CDR2 (germline): SGHTA, FQGNSA. This CDR3 spans 14 amino acids. The CDR3, as DNA: TGTGCCAGCAGCTCCCCAGTCAACACCGGGGAGCTGTTTTTT. This sequence encodes CASSSPVNTGELFF.

There are many counts of this clonotype. V is TRBV4-2 and J is TRBJ2-3; D possibly matches TRBD1 or TRBD2 (5 bases each). The germline CDR1 and CDR2 sequences are LGHNA and YNFKEQ. The V end was cut by 4 bases, the J end by 1 base, with 21 bases between. The CDR3 extends over 18 amino acids. CDR3 sequence (DNA): TGTGCCAGCAGCCCCCCCGGGGTTGCGAGGGGTGGCACAGATACGCAGTATTTT. It specifies CASSPPGVARGGTDTQYF.

On this clonotype itself: Since a much larger clone is just one base distant, this may be a read error. V is TRBV7-2 and J is TRBJ2-7; unclear D gene. The V gene's germline CDR1 is SGHTA and CDR2 FQGNSA. The CDR3 loop spans 14 amino acids. The V and J ends lost 5 bases and 1 base respectively, with 12 bases between them. CDR3 sequence reads: CASSPRAGSYEQYF. The CDR3 bases are TGTGCCAGCAGCCCGAGAGCCGGTTCCTACGAGCAGTACTTC.

The table lists this clonotype with many counts. The chain recombines TRBV28 with TRBJ2-7; no reliable D call. CDR1 MDHEN and CDR2 SYDVKM come from the germline V gene. Trimming took off 1 base at V and 4 bases at J, with 5 bases between the two ends. This CDR3 contains 12 residues. The chain's CDR3 is CASSLYRYEQYF. As DNA, the CDR3 is TGTGCCAGCAGTTTATATAGGTACGAGCAGTACTTC.

CDR3 sequence: CASSPTGSWNEQYF. The DNA for the CDR3 is TGCGCCAGCAGCCCGACTGGCTCATGGAACGAGCAGTACTTC. The chain is built from TRBV5-1 and TRBJ2-7; D unresolved. CDR1 is SGHRS and CDR2 is YFSETQ in the germline V gene. This CDR3 has 14 amino acids. Trimming removed 4 bases at V and 5 bases at J, with 16 bases between.

This clonotype was seen ten or more times. This chain uses TRBV20-1 with TRBJ1-1; D perhaps matches TRBD1 (5 bases). The V end was cut by 1 base, the J end by 6 bases, with 9 bases between. CDR1 and CDR2 from the germline V gene are DFQATT and SNEGSKA (reference sequence). The CDR3 is 12 amino acids. In DNA form, the CDR3 reads TGCAGTGCTAGAGGGAAAGGGGCTGAAGCTTTCTTT. This gives the protein CSARGKGAEAFF.

In this sample, this clonotype turned up many times. V usage is TRBV5-1 and J usage is TRBJ2-2; the D gene is possibly TRBD1 (6 bases). Trimming pared 1 base from V and 1 base from J, leaving 11 bases between. From germline, CDR1 is SGHRS and CDR2 YFSETQ. The CDR3 has 16 amino acids. As DNA, the CDR3 is TGCGCCAGCAGCTTGAGGCCAGGGGTGAACACCGGGGAGCTGTTTTTT. Translated: CASSLRPGVNTGELFF. The full variable domain, its missing parts supplied by reference TRBV5-1 and TRBJ2-2, is KAGVTQTPRYLIKTRGQQVTLSCSPISGHRSVSWYQQTPGQGLQFLFEYFSETQRNKGNFPGRFSGRQFSNSRSEMNVSTLELGDSALYLCASSLRPGVNTGELFFGEGSRLTVL.

About this clonotype itself: Being one base from a much bigger clone, this may be a read error. The chain combines TRBV29-1 with TRBJ2-7; D ambiguous. The CDR3 is made up of 13 amino acids. CDR1 and CDR2 (germline): SQVTM, ANQGSEA. CDR3: CSIEVVPATEQYF. CDR3 coding DNA: TGCAGCATTGAAGTTGTCCCCGCAACCGAGCAGTACTTC.

This clonotype was seen more than once but under ten times. This chain links TRBV24-1 with TRBJ2-1, with 7 positions matching TRBD2. Germline V gene lookup returns CDR1 KGHDR and CDR2 SFDVKD. J lost 1 base, V lost 2 bases, and 4 bases had no gene match. The CDR3 is 16 amino acids. CDR3 sequence reads: CATSDWGGTSYNEQFF. Written as DNA, the CDR3 is TGTGCCACCAGTGATTGGGGGGGTACGTCCTACAATGAGCAGTTCTTC.

This clonotype was detected a few times. The rearrangement joins TRBV6-2 or TRBV6-3 to TRBJ2-7; TRBD1 agrees at 10 bases. CDR3 size: 15 residues. The ends lost 5 bases at V and 4 bases at J; junction bases unmatched: 8. Germline CDR1 MNHEY, CDR2 SVGEGT. CDR3 bases: TGTGCCAGCAGTATCGTGACAGGGGGCCAGTACGAGCAGTACTTC. Amino acid sequence: CASSIVTGGQYEQYF.

In its sample, this clonotype was seen a few times. The chain carries TRBV4-2 and TRBJ2-3, with D tentatively TRBD2 (6 bases). CDR1 is LGHNA, CDR2 YNFKEQ, per germline. CDR3 size: 16 residues. The ends were cut back, 4 bases at V and 0 bases at J, with 14 bases in the middle. For the CDR3, the DNA is TGTGCCAGCAGCCCCCTCCGTGGGACTAGCACAGATACGCAGTATTTT. It translates to CASSPLRGTSTDTQYF.

This clonotype was found many times. J is TRBJ2-7 and V is TRBV6-1; no firm D call. Trimming removed 2 bases at V and 1 base at J, with 9 bases between. This CDR3 comprises 14 residues. The germline gives CDR1 MNHNS, CDR2 SASEGT. The CDR3 loop is CASSEPAVSYEQYF. In DNA, the CDR3 is TGTGCCAGCAGTGAACCGGCCGTTTCCTACGAGCAGTACTTC.